The present TCR beta chain was sequenced within a study of cytomegalovirus exposure and HLA in healthy donors. At the level of the study: Earlier results showed roughly 120 million unique TCR beta sequences derived from around 170 million T cells.

With 60 Vbeta and 13 Jbeta primers, the PCR was carried out. Using immunoSEQ multiplex PCR, the repertoire was profiled, and TCRdb retains in-frame clones only, with some absent. The repertoire holds 150,000 to 200,000 clones, with about 9.4% as singletons. Regarding the study as a whole: Later on, analysis showed that most CMV-associated TCR beta chains appeared to be HLA-restricted. The study carried out a later analysis of TCR beta sequences. It associated some 17,000 of them with specific HLA alleles at a false discovery rate of 0.05.

Worth noting for this clone: Its specificity is unknown.

CDR3 size: 17 residues. The J segment lost 1 base and the V segment lost 5 bases, leaving 11 bases of the junction unmatched. From germline, CDR1 is SGHAT and CDR2 FQNNGV. Sequenced input: PBMCs. V gene TRBV11-2 combines with J gene TRBJ2-1, with 7 bases that match TRBD2. This clonotype was obtained from a woman aged 25 to 39 in good health and CMV-seropositive. CDR3 DNA: TGTGCCAGCAGCCGGACCCTAGAAGCGGGATCCTACAATGAGCAGTTCTTC. This codes for CASSRTLEAGSYNEQFF. Using reference TRBV11-2 and TRBJ2-1 for the parts outside the CDR3, the full variable domain is EAGVAQSPRYKIIEKRQSVAFWCNPISGHATLYWYQQILGQGPKLLIQFQNNGVVDDSQLPKDRFSAERLKGVDSTLKIQPAKLEDSAVYLCASSRTLEAGSYNEQFFGPGTRLTVL.